This T cell receptor beta chain appears in the sequencing data of a study of blood T cell repertoires in COVID-19. Study-wide context: Sources were T cells, B-cell-depleted T cells, or PBMCs; the material itself was cDNA or gDNA.

Per the germline V gene, CDR1 is SNHLY and CDR2 is FYNNEI. V lost 0 bases, J lost 0 bases, and 13 bases lay in between. This CDR3 has 17 amino acids. Generated by immunoSEQ multiplex PCR, the TCRdb table keeps only in-frame clones and is missing some. The sample has 35,000 to 40,000 clones, about 88% seen once. The sequencing input was peripheral blood. This clonotype was sampled from a human donor in a cohort sampled during active COVID-19. The rearrangement uses TRBV2 and TRBJ2-3; weak D call: TRBD2 (6 bases). CDR3 in DNA: TGTGCCAGCAGTGAAGCCCTTTTTGCGGGGAGCACAGATACGCAGTATTTT. Translating it yields CASSEALFAGSTDTQYF. The variable domain in full, completed from reference TRBV2 and TRBJ2-3, reads EPEVTQTPSHQVTQMGQEVILRCVPISNHLYFYWYRQILGQKVEFLVSFYNNEISEKSEIFDDQFSVERPDGSNFTLKIRSTKLEDSAMYFCASSEALFAGSTDTQYFGPGTRLTVL.